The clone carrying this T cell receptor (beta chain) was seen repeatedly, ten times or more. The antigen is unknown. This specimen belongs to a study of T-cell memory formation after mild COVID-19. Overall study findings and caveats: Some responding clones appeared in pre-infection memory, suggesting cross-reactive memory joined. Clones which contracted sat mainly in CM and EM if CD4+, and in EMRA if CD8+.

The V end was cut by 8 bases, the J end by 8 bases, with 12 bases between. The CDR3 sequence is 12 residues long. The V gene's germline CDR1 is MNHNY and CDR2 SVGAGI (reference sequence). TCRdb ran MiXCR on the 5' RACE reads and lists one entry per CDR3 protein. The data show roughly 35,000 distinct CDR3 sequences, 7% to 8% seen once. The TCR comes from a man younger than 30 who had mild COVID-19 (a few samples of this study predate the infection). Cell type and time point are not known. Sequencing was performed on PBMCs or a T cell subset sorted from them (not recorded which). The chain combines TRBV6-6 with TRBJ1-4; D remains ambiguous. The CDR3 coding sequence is TGTGCCAGCGGCGTGTCAGCAGAAAAACTGTTTTTT. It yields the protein CASGVSAEKLFF.